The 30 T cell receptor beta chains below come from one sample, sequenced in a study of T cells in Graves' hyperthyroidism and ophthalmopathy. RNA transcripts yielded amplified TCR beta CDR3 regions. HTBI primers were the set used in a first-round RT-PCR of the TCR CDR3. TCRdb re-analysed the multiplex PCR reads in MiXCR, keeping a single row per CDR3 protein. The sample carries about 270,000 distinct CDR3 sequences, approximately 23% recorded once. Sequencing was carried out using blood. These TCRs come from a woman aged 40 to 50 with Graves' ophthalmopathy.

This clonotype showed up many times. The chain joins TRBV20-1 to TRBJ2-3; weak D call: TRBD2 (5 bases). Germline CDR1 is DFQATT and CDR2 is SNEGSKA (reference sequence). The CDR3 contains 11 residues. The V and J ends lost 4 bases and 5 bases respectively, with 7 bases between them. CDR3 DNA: TGCAGTGCTATTAGCGTAGATACGCAGTATTTT. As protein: CSAISVDTQYF.

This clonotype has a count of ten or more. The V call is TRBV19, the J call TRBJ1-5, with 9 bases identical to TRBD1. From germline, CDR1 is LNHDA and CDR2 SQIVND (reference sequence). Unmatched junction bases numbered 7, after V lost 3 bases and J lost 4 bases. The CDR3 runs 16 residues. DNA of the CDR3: TGTGCCAGTAGTATTTTGGGACAGGGAGGGAATCAGCCCCAGCATTTT. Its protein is CASSILGQGGNQPQHF. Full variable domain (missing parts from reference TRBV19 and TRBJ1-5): DGGITQSPKYLFRKEGQNVTLSCEQNLNHDAMYWYRQDPGQGLRLIYYSQIVNDFQKGDIAEGYSVSREKKESFPLTVTSAQKNPTAFYLCASSILGQGGNQPQHFGDGTRLSIL.

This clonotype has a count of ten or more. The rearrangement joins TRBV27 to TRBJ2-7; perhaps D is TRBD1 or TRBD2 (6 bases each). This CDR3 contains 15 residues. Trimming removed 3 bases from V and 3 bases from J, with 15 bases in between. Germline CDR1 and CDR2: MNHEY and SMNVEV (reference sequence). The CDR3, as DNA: TGTGCCAGCAGTTTCGTCGGGGGCATCGGCTACGAGCAGTACTTC. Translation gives CASSFVGGIGYEQYF.

CDR3 amino acids: CASSYRSRSKETQYF. The CDR3 DNA is TGTGCCAGCAGTTACCGGTCGAGAAGCAAAGAGACCCAGTACTTC. The chain couples TRBV6-2 or TRBV6-3 to TRBJ2-5; the D is unclear. V lost 2 bases, J lost 3 bases, and 13 bases lay in between. Looked up from germline, CDR1 is MNHEY and CDR2 is SVGEGT. The CDR3 contains 15 residues.

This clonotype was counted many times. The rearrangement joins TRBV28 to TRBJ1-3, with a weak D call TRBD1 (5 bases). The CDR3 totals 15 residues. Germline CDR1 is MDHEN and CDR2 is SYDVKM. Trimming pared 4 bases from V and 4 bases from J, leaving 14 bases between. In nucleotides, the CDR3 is TGTGCCAGCAGTTACGGGACCCGGGCGGGAAACACCATATATTTT. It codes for CASSYGTRAGNTIYF.

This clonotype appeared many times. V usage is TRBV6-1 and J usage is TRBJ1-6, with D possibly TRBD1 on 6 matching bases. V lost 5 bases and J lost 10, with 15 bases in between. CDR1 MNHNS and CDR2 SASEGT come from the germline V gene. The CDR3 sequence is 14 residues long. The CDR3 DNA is TGTGCCAGCAGTACCGGACAGTCTTACTCACCCCTCCACTTT. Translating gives CASSTGQSYSPLHF.

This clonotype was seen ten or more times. The CDR3 loop reads CASSPGQGWNYEQYF. CDR3 bases: TGTGCCAGCTCACCAGGACAGGGCTGGAACTACGAGCAGTACTTC. The V and J genes are TRBV18 and TRBJ2-7; 8 nucleotides line up with TRBD1. Germline trimming cut 2 bases from V and 3 bases from J; bases unmatched to any gene: 6. Germline loops: CDR1 KGHSH, CDR2 LQKENI. The CDR3 spans 15 residues.

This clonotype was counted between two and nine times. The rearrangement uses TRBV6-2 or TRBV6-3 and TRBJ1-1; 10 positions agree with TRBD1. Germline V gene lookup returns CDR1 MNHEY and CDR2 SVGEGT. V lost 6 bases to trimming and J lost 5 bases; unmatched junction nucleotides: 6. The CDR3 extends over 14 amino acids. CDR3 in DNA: TGTGCCAGCAGACGGAAGGGACAGGGGACTGAAGCTTTCTTT. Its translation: CASRRKGQGTEAFF.

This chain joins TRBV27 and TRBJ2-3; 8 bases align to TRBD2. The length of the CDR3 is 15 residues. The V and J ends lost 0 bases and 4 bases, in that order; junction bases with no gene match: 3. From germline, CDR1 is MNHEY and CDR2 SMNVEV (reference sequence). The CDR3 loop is CASSLSSSGADTQYF. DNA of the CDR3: TGTGCCAGCAGTTTATCGAGTAGCGGGGCAGATACGCAGTATTTT.

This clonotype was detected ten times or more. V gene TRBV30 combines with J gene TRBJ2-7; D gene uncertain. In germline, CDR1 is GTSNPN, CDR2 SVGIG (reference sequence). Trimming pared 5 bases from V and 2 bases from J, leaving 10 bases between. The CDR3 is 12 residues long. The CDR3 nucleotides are TGTGCCTGGTCACCTAGTCCCTACGAGCAGTACTTC. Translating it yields CAWSPSPYEQYF.

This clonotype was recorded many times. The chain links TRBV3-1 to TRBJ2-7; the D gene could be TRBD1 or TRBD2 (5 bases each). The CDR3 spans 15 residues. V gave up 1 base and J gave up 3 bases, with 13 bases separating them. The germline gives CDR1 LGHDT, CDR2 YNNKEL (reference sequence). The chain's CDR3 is CASSQGPGRYYEQYF. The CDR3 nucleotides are TGTGCCAGCAGCCAAGGCCCGGGACGTTACTACGAGCAGTACTTC.

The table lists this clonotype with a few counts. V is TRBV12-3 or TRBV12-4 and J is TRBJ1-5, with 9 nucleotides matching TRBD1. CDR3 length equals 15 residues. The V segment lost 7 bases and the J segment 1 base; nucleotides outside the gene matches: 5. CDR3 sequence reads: CASTPTGGSNQPQHF. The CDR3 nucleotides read TGTGCCAGCACCCCGACAGGGGGGAGCAATCAGCCCCAGCATTTT.

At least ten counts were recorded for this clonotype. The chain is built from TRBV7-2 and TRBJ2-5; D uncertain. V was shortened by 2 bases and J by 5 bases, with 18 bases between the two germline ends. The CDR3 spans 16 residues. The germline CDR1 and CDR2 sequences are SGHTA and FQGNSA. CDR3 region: CASSLQIGQPFETQYF. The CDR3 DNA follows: TGTGCCAGCAGCTTACAGATAGGCCAGCCGTTTGAGACCCAGTACTTC.

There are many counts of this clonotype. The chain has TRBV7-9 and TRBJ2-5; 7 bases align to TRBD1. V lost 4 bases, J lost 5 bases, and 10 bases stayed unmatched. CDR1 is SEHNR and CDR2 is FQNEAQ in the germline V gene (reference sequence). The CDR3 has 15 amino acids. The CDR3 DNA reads TGTGCCAGCAGCTCAAACAAAGGGGGCCGGGAGACCCAGTACTTC. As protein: CASSSNKGGRETQYF. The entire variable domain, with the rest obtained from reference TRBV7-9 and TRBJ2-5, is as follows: DTGVSQNPRHKITKRGQNVTFRCDPISEHNRLYWYRQTLGQGPEFLTYFQNEAQLEKSRLLSDRFSAERPKGSFSTLEIQRTEQGDSAMYLCASSSNKGGRETQYFGPGTRLLVL.

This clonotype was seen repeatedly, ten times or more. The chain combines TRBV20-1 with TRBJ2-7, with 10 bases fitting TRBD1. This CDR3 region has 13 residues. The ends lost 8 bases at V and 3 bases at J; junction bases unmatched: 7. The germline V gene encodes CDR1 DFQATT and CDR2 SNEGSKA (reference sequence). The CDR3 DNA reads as TGCAGTCCTATCGGACAGGGGGACTACGAGCAGTACTTC. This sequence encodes CSPIGQGDYEQYF.

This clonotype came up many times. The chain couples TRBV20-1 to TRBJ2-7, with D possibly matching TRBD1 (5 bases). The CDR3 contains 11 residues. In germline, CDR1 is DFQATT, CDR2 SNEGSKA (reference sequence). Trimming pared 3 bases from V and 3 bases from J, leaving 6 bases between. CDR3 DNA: TGCAGTGCTAGGGGGCACTACGAGCAGTACTTC. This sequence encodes CSARGHYEQYF.

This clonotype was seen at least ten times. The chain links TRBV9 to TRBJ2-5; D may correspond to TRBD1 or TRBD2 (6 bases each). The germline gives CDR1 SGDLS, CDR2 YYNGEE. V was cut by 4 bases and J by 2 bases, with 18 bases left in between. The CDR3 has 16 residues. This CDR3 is CASSPRGGTPQETQYF. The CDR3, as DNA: TGTGCCAGCAGCCCAAGAGGGGGGACCCCGCAAGAGACCCAGTACTTC.

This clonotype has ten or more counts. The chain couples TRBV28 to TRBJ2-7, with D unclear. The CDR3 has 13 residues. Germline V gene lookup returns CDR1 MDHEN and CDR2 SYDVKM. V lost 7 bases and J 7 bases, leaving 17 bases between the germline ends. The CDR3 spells CASNSPLRTEQYF. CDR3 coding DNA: TGTGCCAGCAACTCTCCCCTTCGGACGGAGCAGTACTTC.

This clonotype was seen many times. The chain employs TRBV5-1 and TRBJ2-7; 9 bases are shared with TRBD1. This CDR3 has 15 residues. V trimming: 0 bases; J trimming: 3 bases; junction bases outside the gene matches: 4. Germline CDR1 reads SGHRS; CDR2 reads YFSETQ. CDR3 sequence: CASSLEGQGNYEQYF. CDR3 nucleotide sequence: TGCGCCAGCAGCTTGGAGGGACAGGGAAACTACGAGCAGTACTTC. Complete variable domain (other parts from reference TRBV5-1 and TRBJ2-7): KAGVTQTPRYLIKTRGQQVTLSCSPISGHRSVSWYQQTPGQGLQFLFEYFSETQRNKGNFPGRFSGRQFSNSRSEMNVSTLELGDSALYLCASSLEGQGNYEQYFGPGTRLTVT.

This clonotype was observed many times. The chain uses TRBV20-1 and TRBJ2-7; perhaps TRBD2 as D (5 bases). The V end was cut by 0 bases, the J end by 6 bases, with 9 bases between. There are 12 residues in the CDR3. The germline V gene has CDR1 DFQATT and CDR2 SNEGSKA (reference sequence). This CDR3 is CSARDLGVEQYF. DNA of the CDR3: TGCAGTGCTAGAGATCTCGGGGTCGAGCAGTACTTC.

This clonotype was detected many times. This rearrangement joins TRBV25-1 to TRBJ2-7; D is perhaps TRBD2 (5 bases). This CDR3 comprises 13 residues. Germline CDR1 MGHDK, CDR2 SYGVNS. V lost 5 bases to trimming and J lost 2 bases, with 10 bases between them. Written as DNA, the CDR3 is TGTGCCAGCAGTCCGGACGGGACCTACGAGCAGTACTTC. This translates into CASSPDGTYEQYF.

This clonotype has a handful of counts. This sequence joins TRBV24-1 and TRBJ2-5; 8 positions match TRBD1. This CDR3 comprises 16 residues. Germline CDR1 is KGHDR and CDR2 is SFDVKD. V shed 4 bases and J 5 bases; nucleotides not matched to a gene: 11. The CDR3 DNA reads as TGTGCCACCAGTGAAACAAGACAGGGGAAACCGGAGACCCAGTACTTC. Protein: CATSETRQGKPETQYF.

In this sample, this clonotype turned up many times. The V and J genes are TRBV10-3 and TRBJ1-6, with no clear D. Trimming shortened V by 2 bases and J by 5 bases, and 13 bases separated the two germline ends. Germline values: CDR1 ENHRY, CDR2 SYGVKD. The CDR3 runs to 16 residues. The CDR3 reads CAISERFTDNNSPLHF. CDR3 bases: TGTGCCATCAGTGAGCGCTTCACAGATAATAATTCACCCCTCCACTTT.

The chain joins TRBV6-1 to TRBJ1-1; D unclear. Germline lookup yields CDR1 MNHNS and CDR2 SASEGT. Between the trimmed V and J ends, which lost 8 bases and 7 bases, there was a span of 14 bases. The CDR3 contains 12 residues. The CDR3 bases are TGTGCCAGCTATGACACCTGGGGTGAAGCTTTCTTT. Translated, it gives CASYDTWGEAFF.

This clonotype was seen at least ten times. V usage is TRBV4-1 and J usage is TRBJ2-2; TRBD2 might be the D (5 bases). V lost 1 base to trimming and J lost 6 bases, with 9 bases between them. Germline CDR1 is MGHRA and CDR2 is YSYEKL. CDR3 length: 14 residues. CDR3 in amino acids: CASSQGAGAGELFF. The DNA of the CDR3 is TGCGCCAGCAGCCAAGGGGCCGGGGCCGGGGAGCTGTTTTTT.

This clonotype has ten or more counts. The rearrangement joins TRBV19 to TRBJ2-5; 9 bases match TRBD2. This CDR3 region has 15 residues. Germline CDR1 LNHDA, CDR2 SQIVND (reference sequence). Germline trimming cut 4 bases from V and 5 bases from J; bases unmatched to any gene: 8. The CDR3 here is CASSKLREGSETQYF. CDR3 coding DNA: TGTGCCAGTAGTAAGCTGCGGGAGGGCTCGGAGACCCAGTACTTC.

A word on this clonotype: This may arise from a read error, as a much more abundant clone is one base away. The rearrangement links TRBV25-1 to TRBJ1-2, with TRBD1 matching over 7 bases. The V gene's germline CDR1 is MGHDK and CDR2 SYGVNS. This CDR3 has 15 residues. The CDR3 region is CAGSEGGQAVYGYTF. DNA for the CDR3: TGTGCCGGCAGTGAAGGAGGACAGGCCGTTTATGGCTACACCTTC.

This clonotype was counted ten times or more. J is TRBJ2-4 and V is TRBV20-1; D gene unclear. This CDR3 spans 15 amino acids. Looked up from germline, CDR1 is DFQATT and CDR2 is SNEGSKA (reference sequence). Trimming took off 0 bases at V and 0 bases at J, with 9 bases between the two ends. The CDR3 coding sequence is TGCAGTGCTAGAGATATGAGACTAGCCAAAAACATTCAGTACTTC. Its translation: CSARDMRLAKNIQYF.

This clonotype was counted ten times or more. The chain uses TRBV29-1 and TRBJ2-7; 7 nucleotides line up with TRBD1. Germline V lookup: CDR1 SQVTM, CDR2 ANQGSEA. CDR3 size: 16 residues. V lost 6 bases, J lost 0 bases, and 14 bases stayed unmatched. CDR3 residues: CSVLIPTGLSSYEQYF. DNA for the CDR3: TGCAGCGTCCTAATCCCGACAGGGCTGAGCTCCTACGAGCAGTACTTC.

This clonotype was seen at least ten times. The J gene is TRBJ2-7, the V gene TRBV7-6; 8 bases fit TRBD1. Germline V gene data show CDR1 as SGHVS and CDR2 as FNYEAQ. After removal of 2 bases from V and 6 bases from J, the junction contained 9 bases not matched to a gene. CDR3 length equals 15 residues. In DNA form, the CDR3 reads TGTGCCAGCAGCTTACCCCGACAGGGGAGCGGCGAGCAGTACTTC. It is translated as CASSLPRQGSGEQYF.